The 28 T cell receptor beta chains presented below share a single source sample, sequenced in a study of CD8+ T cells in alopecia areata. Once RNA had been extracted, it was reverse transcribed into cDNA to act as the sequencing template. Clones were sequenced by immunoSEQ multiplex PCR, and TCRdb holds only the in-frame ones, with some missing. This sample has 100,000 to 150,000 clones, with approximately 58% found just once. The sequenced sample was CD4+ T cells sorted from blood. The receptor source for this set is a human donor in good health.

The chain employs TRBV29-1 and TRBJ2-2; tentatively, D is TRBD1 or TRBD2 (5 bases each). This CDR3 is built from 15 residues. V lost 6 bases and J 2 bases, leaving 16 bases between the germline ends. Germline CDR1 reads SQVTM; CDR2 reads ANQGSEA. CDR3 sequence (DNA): TGCAGCGTGGGGGAACCGGGACGTAACACCGGGGAGCTGTTTTTT. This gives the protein CSVGEPGRNTGELFF.

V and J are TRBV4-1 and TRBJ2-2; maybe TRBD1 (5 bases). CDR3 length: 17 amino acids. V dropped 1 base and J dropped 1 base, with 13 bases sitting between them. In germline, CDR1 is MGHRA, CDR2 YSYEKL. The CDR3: CASSQVGTGRNTGELFF. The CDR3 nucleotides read TGCGCCAGCAGCCAAGTGGGTACAGGAAGGAACACCGGGGAGCTGTTTTTT.

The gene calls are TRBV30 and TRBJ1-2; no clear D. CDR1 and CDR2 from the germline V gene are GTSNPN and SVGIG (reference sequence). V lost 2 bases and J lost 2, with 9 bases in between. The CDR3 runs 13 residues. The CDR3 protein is CAWSLAANYGYTF. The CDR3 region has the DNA TGTGCCTGGAGTCTGGCCGCCAACTATGGCTACACCTTC.

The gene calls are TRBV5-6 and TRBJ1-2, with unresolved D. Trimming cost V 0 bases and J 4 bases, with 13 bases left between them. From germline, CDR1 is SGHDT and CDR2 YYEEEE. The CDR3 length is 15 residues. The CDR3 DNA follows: TGTGCCAGCAGCTTGGAGGGCCGGGAGGGCTATGGCTACACCTTC. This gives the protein CASSLEGREGYGYTF.

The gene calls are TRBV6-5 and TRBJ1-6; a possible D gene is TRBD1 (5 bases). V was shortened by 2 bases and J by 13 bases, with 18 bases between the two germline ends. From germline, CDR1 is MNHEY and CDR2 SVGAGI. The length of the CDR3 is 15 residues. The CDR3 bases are TGTGCCAGCAGTTACACCGGGACGGTAAAGTTCCCCCTCCACTTT. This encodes CASSYTGTVKFPLHF.

CDR3 in DNA: TGCAGCGTTGTACTCCCCCTCACCGGGGAGCTGTTTTTT. Its protein is CSVVLPLTGELFF. The chain joins TRBV29-1 to TRBJ2-2, with D unclear. In germline, CDR1 is SQVTM, CDR2 ANQGSEA. CDR3 length equals 13 residues. V lost 4 bases and J lost 4, with 10 bases in between.

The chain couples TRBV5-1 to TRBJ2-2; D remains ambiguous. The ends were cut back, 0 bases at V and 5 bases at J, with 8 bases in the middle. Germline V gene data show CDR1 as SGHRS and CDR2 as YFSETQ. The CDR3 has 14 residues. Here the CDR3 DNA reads TGCGCCAGCAGCTTGGACGGCTTTACCGGGGAGCTGTTTTTT. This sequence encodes CASSLDGFTGELFF.

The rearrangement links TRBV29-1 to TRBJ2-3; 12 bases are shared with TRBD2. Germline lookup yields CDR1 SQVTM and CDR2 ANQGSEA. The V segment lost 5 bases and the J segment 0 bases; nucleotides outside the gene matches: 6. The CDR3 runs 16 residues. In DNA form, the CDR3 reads TGCAGCGTTTACGGACTAGCGGGGACTAGCACAGATACGCAGTATTTT. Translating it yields CSVYGLAGTSTDTQYF.

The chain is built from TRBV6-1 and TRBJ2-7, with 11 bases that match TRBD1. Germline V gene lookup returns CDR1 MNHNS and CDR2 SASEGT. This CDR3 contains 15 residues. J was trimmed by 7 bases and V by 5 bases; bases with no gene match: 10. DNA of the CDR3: TGTGCCAGCAGTACCACCGGACAGGGGGCTGGTGAGCAGTACTTC. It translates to CASSTTGQGAGEQYF.

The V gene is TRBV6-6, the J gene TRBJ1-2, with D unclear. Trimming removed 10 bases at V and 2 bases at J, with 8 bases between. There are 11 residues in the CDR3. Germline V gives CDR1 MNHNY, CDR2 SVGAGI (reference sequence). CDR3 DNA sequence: TGTGCCACCACACCAAACTATGGCTACACCTTC. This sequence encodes CATTPNYGYTF.

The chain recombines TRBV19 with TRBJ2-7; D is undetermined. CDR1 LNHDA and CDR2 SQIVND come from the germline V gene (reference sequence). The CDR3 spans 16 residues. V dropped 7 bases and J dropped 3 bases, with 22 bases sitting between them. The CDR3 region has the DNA TGTGCCAGTACCCTTCACTTCTGTATTCTGGACTACGAGCAGTACTTC. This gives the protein CASTLHFCILDYEQYF.

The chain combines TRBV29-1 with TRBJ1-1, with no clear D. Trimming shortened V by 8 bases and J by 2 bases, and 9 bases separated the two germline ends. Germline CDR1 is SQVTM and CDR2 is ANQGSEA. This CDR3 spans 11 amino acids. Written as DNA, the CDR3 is TGCAGCCCCGTGAAAAACACTGAAGCTTTCTTT. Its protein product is CSPVKNTEAFF.

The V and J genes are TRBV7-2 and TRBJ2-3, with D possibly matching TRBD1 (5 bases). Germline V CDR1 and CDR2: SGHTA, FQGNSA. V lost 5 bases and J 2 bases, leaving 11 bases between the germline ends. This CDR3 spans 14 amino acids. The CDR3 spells CASSPQVHTDTQYF. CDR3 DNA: TGTGCCAGCAGCCCACAGGTTCACACAGATACGCAGTATTTT.

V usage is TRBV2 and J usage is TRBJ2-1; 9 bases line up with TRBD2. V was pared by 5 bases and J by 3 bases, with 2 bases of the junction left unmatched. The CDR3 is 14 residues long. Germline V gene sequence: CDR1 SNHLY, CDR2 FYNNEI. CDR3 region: CASSSGGRYNEQFF. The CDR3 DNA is TGTGCCAGCAGTAGCGGGGGGCGCTACAATGAGCAGTTCTTC.

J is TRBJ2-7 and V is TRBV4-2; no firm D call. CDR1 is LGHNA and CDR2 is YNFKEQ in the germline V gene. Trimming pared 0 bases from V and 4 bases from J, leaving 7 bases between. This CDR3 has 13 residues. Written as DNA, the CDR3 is TGTGCCAGCAGCCAAGATGAGAGGTACGAGCAGTACTTC. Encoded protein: CASSQDERYEQYF.

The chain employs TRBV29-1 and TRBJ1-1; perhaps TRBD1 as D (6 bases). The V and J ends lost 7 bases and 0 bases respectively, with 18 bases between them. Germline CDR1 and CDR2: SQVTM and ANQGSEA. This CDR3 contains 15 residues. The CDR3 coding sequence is TGCAGCGGAATTATGGGGGGCGAAGTGAACACTGAAGCTTTCTTT. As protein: CSGIMGGEVNTEAFF.

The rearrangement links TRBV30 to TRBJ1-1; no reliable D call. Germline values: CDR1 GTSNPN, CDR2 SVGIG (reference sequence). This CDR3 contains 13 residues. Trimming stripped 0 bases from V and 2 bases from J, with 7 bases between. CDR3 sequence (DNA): TGTGCCTGGAGTGTCCCCGTAAACACTGAAGCTTTCTTT. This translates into CAWSVPVNTEAFF.

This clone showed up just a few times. CDR3 coding DNA: TGCGCCAGCAGCCAAGTGGACAGGGGAGTAGGTGGCTACACCTTC. Amino acid sequence: CASSQVDRGVGGYTF. The gene calls are TRBV4-1 and TRBJ1-2; 9 positions agree with TRBD1. With V trimmed by 1 base and J by 7 bases, 7 bases remained unmatched. Germline CDR1 and CDR2: MGHRA and YSYEKL. CDR3 size: 15 residues.

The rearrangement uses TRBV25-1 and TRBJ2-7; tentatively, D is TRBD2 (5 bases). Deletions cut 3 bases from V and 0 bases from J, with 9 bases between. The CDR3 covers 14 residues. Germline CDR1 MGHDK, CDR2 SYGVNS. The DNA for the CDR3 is TGTGCCAGCAGTGATTTTGCGGGCTCCTACGAGCAGTACTTC. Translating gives CASSDFAGSYEQYF.

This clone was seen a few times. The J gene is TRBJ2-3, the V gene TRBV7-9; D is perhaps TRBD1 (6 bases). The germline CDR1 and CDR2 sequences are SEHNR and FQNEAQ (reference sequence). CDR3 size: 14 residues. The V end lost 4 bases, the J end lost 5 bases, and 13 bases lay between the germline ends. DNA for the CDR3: TGTGCCAGCAGCTCGCCTGGGGGCCAAGATACGCAGTATTTT. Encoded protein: CASSSPGGQDTQYF.

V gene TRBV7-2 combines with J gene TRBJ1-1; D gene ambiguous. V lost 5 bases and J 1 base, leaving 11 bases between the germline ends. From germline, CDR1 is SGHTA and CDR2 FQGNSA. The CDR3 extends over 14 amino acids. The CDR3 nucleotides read TGTGCCAGCAGCCCCTTGGCCCGGAACACTGAAGCTTTCTTT. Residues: CASSPLARNTEAFF.

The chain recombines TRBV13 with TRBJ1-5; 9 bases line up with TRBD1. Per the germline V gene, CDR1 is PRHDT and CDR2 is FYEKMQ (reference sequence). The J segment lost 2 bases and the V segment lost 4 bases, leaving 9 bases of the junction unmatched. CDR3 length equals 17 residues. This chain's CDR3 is CASSSRTGESGNQPQHF. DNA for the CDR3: TGTGCCAGCAGCTCCCGGACAGGGGAGTCAGGCAATCAGCCCCAGCATTTT.

For the CDR3, the DNA is TGTGCCAGCAGTAGCTCCACCCACAGGGCCCCCCTCCACTTT. Translation gives CASSSSTHRAPLHF. The chain recombines TRBV25-1 with TRBJ1-6, with D maybe TRBD1 (6 bases). Germline V lookup: CDR1 MGHDK, CDR2 SYGVNS. CDR3 length equals 14 residues. V was trimmed by 5 bases and J by 13 bases, leaving 18 bases between them.

Written as DNA, the CDR3 is TGTGCCTGGAGTGGAGCGGAAGCAGATACGCAGTATTTT. Protein product: CAWSGAEADTQYF. The chain links TRBV30 to TRBJ2-3; the D gene is possibly TRBD2 (5 bases). The CDR3 loop spans 13 amino acids. The V end was cut by 1 base, the J end by 4 bases, with 9 bases between. Germline lookup yields CDR1 GTSNPN and CDR2 SVGIG (reference sequence).

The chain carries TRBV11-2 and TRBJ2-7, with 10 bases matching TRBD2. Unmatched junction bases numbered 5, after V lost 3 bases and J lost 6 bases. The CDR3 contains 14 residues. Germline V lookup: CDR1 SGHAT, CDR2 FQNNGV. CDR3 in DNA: TGTGCCAGCAGCTTTACTAGCGGGGCACCCGAGCAGTACTTC. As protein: CASSFTSGAPEQYF.

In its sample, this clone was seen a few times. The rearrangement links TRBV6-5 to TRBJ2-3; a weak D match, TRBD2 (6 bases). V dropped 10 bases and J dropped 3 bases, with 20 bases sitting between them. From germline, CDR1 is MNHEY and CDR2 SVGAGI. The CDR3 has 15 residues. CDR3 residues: CAMGFGGQVTDTQYF. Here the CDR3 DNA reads TGTGCCATGGGCTTCGGAGGGCAGGTGACAGATACGCAGTATTTT.

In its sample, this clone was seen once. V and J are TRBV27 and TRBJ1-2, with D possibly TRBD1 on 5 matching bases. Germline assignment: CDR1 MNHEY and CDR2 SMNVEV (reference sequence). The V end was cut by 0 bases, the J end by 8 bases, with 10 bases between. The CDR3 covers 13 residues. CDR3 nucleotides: TGTGCCAGCAGTTTATCGGGGCGGGGCGGCTACACCTTC. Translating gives CASSLSGRGGYTF.

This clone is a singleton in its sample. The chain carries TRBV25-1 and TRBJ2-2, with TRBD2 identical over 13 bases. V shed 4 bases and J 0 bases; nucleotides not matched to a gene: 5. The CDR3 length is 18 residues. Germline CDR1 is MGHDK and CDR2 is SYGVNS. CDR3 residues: CASSVLTSGGPNTGELFF. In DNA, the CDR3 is TGTGCCAGCAGTGTCCTGACTAGCGGGGGGCCGAACACCGGGGAGCTGTTTTTT.